This T cell receptor (beta chain) was sequenced for a study of metastatic and nonmetastatic thyroid tumors. Study-wide context: Repertoires from malignant and benign thyroid patients were compared across blood and tumor or nodule tissue.

In the authors' workflow: Variation in CDR3 across clinicopathological groups served as the basis for constructing a distant-metastasis classifier in papillary thyroid cancer. From the PCR reads, TCRdb re-called clones with MiXCR. The V and J calls and clone size are TCRdb's, not the authors'. This sample has fewer than 40,000 clones, with 16% found just once. Notes on this clone: What it recognizes is unknown. One end of the junction varies from germline; a read error may be responsible.

The study, taken as a whole, reports: Reports indicated that malignant thyroid tumors showed significantly higher TCR beta diversity than benign nodules did, in blood and tumor.

Not a single patient had been given any form of treatment at any point before undergoing thyroid surgery. Specimen: blood. The clonotype was recovered from a female donor with papillary thyroid cancer or a benign thyroid nodule (not recorded which). Some clones in this sample may be carry-over from other donors' samples.

The CDR3 DNA is TGTGCCAGCGGTTACCGGGAGTTGGGGACCTACCAGCAGTACTTC. Its translation is CASGYRELGTYQQYF. V usage is TRBV6-2 or TRBV6-3 and J usage is TRBJ2-7; D is perhaps TRBD2 (6 bases). CDR3 length equals 15 residues. Germline-derived CDR1 and CDR2 are MNHEY and SVGEGT.